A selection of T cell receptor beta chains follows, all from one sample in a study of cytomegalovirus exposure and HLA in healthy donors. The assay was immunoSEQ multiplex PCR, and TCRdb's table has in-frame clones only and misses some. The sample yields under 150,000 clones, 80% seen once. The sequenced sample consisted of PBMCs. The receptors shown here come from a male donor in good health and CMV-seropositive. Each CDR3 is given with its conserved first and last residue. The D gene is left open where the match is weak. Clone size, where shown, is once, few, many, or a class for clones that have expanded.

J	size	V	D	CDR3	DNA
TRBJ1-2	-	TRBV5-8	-	CASSSQDSPYGYTF	TGTGCCAGCAGCTCGCAAGACAGCCCCTATGGCTACACCTTC
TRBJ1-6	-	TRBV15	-	CATSRDRRGRNSPLHF	TGTGCCACCAGCAGAGATCGTCGCGGGAGGAATTCACCCCTCCACTTT
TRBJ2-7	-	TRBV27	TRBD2	CASSPGGPYEQYF	TGTGCCAGCAGTCCGGGAGGTCCCTACGAGCAGTACTTC
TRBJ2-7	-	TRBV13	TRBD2	CASSPDRAGGKYEQYF	TGTGCCAGCAGCCCAGACAGGGCGGGAGGGAAATACGAGCAGTACTTC
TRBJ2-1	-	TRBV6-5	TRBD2	CASSYSTSGNYEQFF	TGTGCCAGCAGTTACAGCACTAGCGGGAACTATGAGCAGTTCTTC
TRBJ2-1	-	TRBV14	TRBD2	CASSQECLAGTNEQFF	TGTGCCAGCAGCCAGGAATGCCTAGCGGGCACGAATGAGCAGTTCTTC
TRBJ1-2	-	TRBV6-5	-	CASSYAWKGHYYGYTF	TGTGCCAGCAGTTACGCTTGGAAGGGACATTACTATGGCTACACCTTC
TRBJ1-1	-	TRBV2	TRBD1	CASKTGQVNTEAFF	TGTGCCAGCAAGACGGGACAGGTGAACACTGAAGCTTTCTTT
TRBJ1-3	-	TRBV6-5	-	CASSYVAGLSGNTIYF	TGTGCCAGCAGTTATGTTGCGGGGCTCTCTGGAAACACCATATATTTT
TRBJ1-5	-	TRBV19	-	CASSIRLGNQPQHF	TGTGCCAGTAGTATTCGACTGGGTAATCAGCCCCAGCATTTT
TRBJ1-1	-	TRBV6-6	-	CASSPGVRGNTEAFF	TGTGCCAGCAGTCCCGGGGTCCGAGGGAACACTGAAGCTTTCTTT
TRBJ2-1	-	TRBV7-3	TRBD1	CASSSNRGRRYNEQFF	TGTGCCAGCAGCTCGAACAGGGGGCGAAGATACAATGAGCAGTTCTTC
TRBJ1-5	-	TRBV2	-	CASSVVEDYSNQPQHF	TGTGCCAGCAGTGTGGTTGAGGATTATAGCAATCAGCCCCAGCATTTT
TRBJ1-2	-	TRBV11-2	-	CASRSLTQGFRYGYTF	TGTGCCAGCAGATCTTTAACGCAGGGGTTTCGGTATGGCTACACCTTC
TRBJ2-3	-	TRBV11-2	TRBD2	CASSLSGGRRDTQYF	TGTGCCAGCAGCTTAAGCGGGGGGCGCAGAGATACGCAGTATTTT
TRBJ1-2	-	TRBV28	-	CASSLEGGGYTF	TGTGCCAGCAGTTTAGAGGGGGGGGGCTACACCTTC
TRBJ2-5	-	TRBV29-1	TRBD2	CSVELAGGRETQYF	TGCAGCGTTGAATTGGCGGGCGGGAGGGAGACCCAGTACTTC
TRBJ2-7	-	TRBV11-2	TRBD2	CASSLVAGFSYEQYF	TGTGCCAGCAGCTTAGTAGCGGGATTCTCCTACGAGCAGTACTTC
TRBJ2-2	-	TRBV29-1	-	CSVSSTGELFF	TGCAGCGTTTCGAGCACCGGGGAGCTGTTTTTT
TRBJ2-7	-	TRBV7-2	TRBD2	CASSLTSGRAYEQYF	TGTGCCAGCAGTTTGACTAGCGGGAGGGCCTACGAGCAGTACTTC
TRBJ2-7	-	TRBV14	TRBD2	CASSPRLAGVLYEQYF	TGTGCCAGCAGCCCACGACTAGCGGGAGTTTTGTACGAGCAGTACTTC
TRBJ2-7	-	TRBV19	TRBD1	CASSPEDRALYEQYF	TGTGCCAGTAGTCCGGAGGACAGGGCCCTCTACGAGCAGTACTTC
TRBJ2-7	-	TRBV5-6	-	CASSLSSYEQYF	TGTGCCAGCAGCTTGAGTTCTTACGAGCAGTACTTC
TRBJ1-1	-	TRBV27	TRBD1	CASMVWDRGTEAFF	TGTGCCAGCATGGTATGGGACAGGGGCACTGAAGCTTTCTTT
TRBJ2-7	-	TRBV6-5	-	CASSYGDTSYEQYF	TGTGCCAGCAGTTACGGGGACACCTCCTACGAGCAGTACTTC
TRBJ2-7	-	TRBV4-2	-	CASSSSSGTGHYEQYF	TGTGCCAGCAGTTCTTCCAGCGGGACAGGACATTACGAGCAGTACTTC
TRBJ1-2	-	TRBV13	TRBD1	CASSNRDRVLGDGYTF	TGTGCCAGCAGCAACCGGGACAGGGTCCTAGGCGATGGCTACACCTTC
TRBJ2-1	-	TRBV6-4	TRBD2	CASAPTSGGRDEQFF	TGTGCCAGCGCCCCGACTAGCGGGGGCCGCGATGAGCAGTTCTTC
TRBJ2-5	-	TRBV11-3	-	CASSLVGGSETQYF	TGTGCCAGCAGCTTGGTCGGGGGATCAGAGACCCAGTACTTC
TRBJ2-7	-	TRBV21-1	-	CASREGLAGPYEQYF	TGTGCCAGCAGGGAGGGACTAGCGGGACCCTACGAGCAGTACTTC
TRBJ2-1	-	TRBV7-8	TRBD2	CASSRARLADNEQFF	TGTGCCAGCAGCCGCGCCAGACTAGCGGACAATGAGCAGTTCTTC
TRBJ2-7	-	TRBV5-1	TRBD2	CASRVREQEQYF	TGCGCCAGCAGGGTGCGGGAGCAGGAGCAGTACTTC
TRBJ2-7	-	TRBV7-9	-	CASSLITGETYEQYF	TGTGCCAGCAGCTTAATAACAGGCGAAACCTACGAGCAGTACTTC
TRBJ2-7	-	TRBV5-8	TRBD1	CASSIGWDRGDEQYF	TGTGCCAGCAGCATCGGGTGGGACAGGGGGGACGAGCAGTACTTC
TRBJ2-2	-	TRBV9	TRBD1	CASSKRLGTGNTGELFF	TGTGCCAGCAGCAAGCGCCTTGGGACAGGGAACACCGGGGAGCTGTTTTTT
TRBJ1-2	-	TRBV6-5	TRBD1	CASSPGTGATYGYTF	TGTGCCAGCAGCCCCGGGACAGGGGCCACCTATGGCTACACCTTC
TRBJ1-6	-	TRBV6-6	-	CASSYPGQGGSPLHF	TGTGCCAGCAGTTATCCTGGACAAGGGGGTTCACCCCTCCACTTT
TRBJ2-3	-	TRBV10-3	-	CAISGDWQTDTQYF	TGTGCCATCAGTGGGGACTGGCAAACAGATACGCAGTATTTT
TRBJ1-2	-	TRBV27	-	CASSQQGPLPSYGYTF	TGTGCCAGCAGCCAGCAGGGGCCCTTACCATCCTATGGCTACACCTTC
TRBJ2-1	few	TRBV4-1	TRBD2	CASSQALAGGYNEQFF	TGCGCCAGCAGCCAGGCCCTAGCGGGGGGATACAATGAGCAGTTCTTC
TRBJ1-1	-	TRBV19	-	CASRNTGWDTEAFF	TGTGCCAGTAGAAATACAGGGTGGGACACTGAAGCTTTCTTT
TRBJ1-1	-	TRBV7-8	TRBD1	CASSDRERAEAFF	TGTGCCAGCAGCGACAGGGAAAGGGCTGAAGCTTTCTTT
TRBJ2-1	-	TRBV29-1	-	CSVVSGLYYNEQFF	TGCAGCGTTGTTAGCGGCCTGTACTACAATGAGCAGTTCTTC
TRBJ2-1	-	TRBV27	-	CASKQEHEQFF	TGTGCCAGCAAACAGGAGCATGAGCAGTTCTTC
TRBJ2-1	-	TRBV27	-	CASSSLDRSEQFF	TGTGCCAGCAGTTCCCTAGACAGGAGTGAGCAGTTCTTC